Listed below are T cell receptor beta chains from one sample, sequenced in a study of T cells in Graves' hyperthyroidism and ophthalmopathy. TCRdb re-analysed the multiplex PCR reads in MiXCR, keeping a single row per CDR3 protein. The sample holds approximately 620,000 distinct CDR3 sequences, about 14% seen once. The sample taken for sequencing was blood. The receptors here all came from a woman aged 25 to 39 with Graves' hyperthyroidism that later progressed to Graves' ophthalmopathy. CDR3s include the opening cysteine and the closing phenylalanine or tryptophan. A D gene is named only where the DNA matches it firmly. Clone size is given for some rows only: seen once, a few or many times, or a class if the clone is expanded.

>NA|TRBJ2-1|NA|TRBV30
TGTGCCTGGATGAGGGGATACCCCTACAATGAGCAGTTCTTC
CAWMRGYPYNEQFF
>TRBD1|TRBJ1-5|NA|TRBV19
TGTGCCAGTAGGGGGACAGGGGGCGGGTGGCAGCCCCAGCATTTT
CASRGTGGGWQPQHF
>TRBD1|TRBJ1-1|NA|TRBV5-6
TGTGCCAGCGGCCGGACAGGGGGCCTCCACACTGAAGCTTTCTTT
CASGRTGGLHTEAFF
>NA|TRBJ1-1|NA|TRBV20-1
TGCAGTGCTACAGAACCTGTCACTGAAGCTTTCTTT
CSATEPVTEAFF
>NA|TRBJ2-7|many|TRBV28
TGTGCCAGTGCGGGACATTCGTCCTACGAGCAGTACTTC
CASAGHSSYEQYF
>NA|TRBJ1-2|many|TRBV12-3/TRBV12-4
TGTGCCAGCAGGGGGCTTGGGGGAAGCGGCTACACCTTC
CASRGLGGSGYTF
>NA|TRBJ1-1|few|TRBV27
TGTGCCAGCAGTTTGCTCGGGCAGCAGAACACTGAAGCTTTCTTT
CASSLLGQQNTEAFF
>NA|TRBJ1-2|few|TRBV27
TGTGCCAGCAGTCCGCGGCCCACCTATGGCTACACCTTC
CASSPRPTYGYTF
>NA|TRBJ2-1|few|TRBV19
TGTGCCAGTAGTATTCTATGGGAGCAGTTCTTC
CASSILWEQFF
>NA|TRBJ1-5|few|TRBV7-3
TGTGCCAGCAGCTTAATAAGACCCAGGCACCGCAATCAGCCCCAGCATTTT
CASSLIRPRHRNQPQHF
>NA|TRBJ2-7|many|TRBV27
TGTGCCACTATCGGGGTTCTCCCCTACGAGCAGTACTTC
CATIGVLPYEQYF
>NA|TRBJ2-2|few|TRBV27
TGTGCCAGCAGTTTCGGGCCAGCGGCGAACACCGGGGAGCTGTTTTTT
CASSFGPAANTGELFF
>NA|TRBJ2-7|many|TRBV11-3
TGTGCCAGCACCTTGGGCTGGTCCTACGAGCAGTACTTC
CASTLGWSYEQYF
>TRBD2|TRBJ2-3|many|TRBV18
TGTGCCAGCTCACCACGTCTGGCGGGAGAGTCAGATACGCAGTATTTT
CASSPRLAGESDTQYF
>NA|TRBJ2-7|NA|TRBV9
TGTGCCAGCAGCGTTGGCAGGCAATCCTACGAGCAGTACTTC
CASSVGRQSYEQYF
>TRBD1|TRBJ1-6|many|TRBV28
TGTGCCAGCAGAGGGACAGCCATTTATAATTCACCCCTCCACTTT
CASRGTAIYNSPLHF
>NA|TRBJ2-7|many|TRBV28
TGTGCCAGCAGTTACGGCCCGTCAGGGCTCTCCTACGAGCAGTACTTC
CASSYGPSGLSYEQYF
>NA|TRBJ2-7|many|TRBV11-2
TGTGCCAGCAGCTTAATGGCTAGCAGAGCCAGCTCCTACGAGCAGTACTTC
CASSLMASRASSYEQYF
>NA|TRBJ2-2|many|TRBV2
TGTGCCAGCGTTAAGTCTGGAATCACCGGGGAGCTGTTTTTT
CASVKSGITGELFF
>NA|TRBJ2-5|few|TRBV12-5
TGTGCTAGTGGTTTGATCCCAAACGGAGAGACCCAGTACTTC
CASGLIPNGETQYF
>TRBD2|TRBJ2-7|many|TRBV2
TGTGCCAGCACCTCGGGGGGGGTCTACGAGCAGTACTTC
CASTSGGVYEQYF
>NA|TRBJ2-5|NA|TRBV28
TGTGCCAGCAGTAAGGGGGGACAGCAAGAGACCCAGTACTTC
CASSKGGQQETQYF
>NA|TRBJ2-7|few|TRBV20-1
TGCAGTGCTAGAGATCCCAGGGTTCTGCTCGACGAGCAGTACTTC
CSARDPRVLLDEQYF
>NA|TRBJ1-3|many|TRBV27
TGTGCCAGCAGTTTATCGTTTGGAGCTGGAAACACCATATATTTT
CASSLSFGAGNTIYF
>NA|TRBJ1-4|NA|TRBV10-3
TGTGCCATCAGCCGGCAAGCAACTAATGAAAAACTGTTTTTT
CAISRQATNEKLFF
>NA|TRBJ1-2|many|TRBV20-1
TGCAGTGCTAGAGATACAGGGAAGGGCAATGGCTACACCTTC
CSARDTGKGNGYTF
>TRBD1|TRBJ1-6|many|TRBV30
TGTGCCTGGATCTCCCCAGGGGGATCACCCCTCCACTTT
CAWISPGGSPLHF
>TRBD2|TRBJ2-7|NA|TRBV6-1
TGTGCCAGCAGCCGGGGGGAACCCTACGAGCAGTACTTC
CASSRGEPYEQYF
>NA|TRBJ2-7|many|TRBV24-1
TGTGCCACCAGTGACCCGGGGATCTACGAGCAGTACTTC
CATSDPGIYEQYF
>TRBD2|TRBJ2-7|many|TRBV19
TGTGCCAGTAGTATCACTAGCGGGAGGGACCACGAGCAGTACTTC
CASSITSGRDHEQYF
>NA|TRBJ2-5|many|TRBV3-1
TGTGCCAGCAGCCACTTACAGACTAGAGAGACCCAGTACTTC
CASSHLQTRETQYF